This TCR beta chain was documented in a study of T cell responses to AZD1222 COVID-19 vaccine. Study-wide context: Combined were second doses at about 4 or about 12 weeks.

Concerning this clone itself: As yet, its antigen is unknown.

The CDR3 runs 13 residues. Germline lookup yields CDR1 SGHTA and CDR2 FQGNSA. The V and J ends lost 1 base and 6 bases respectively, with 9 bases between them. Study-wide findings and caveats: Seropositive status at baseline applied to only 5 or 6 AZD1222 recipients. Clonal diversity was possibly underestimated; the donors were predominantly white British and more often female. Distributed over spike, vaccine-associated CD4 TCRs predominated at 160-218 and 743-854.

Method: immunoSEQ multiplex PCR; TCRdb's copy keeps in-frame clones and lacks some. The sample holds 130,000 or so clones, 94% seen once. The receptor was isolated from an adult in good health. The chain recombines TRBV7-2 with TRBJ1-1; D gene ambiguous. This specimen was peripheral blood, taken on day 0 of AZD1222 vaccination. The CDR3 sequence: CASSLEARAEAFF. The CDR3 DNA reads as TGTGCCAGCAGCTTAGAAGCCCGCGCTGAAGCTTTCTTT.